Following are 30 T cell receptor beta chains from one sample sequenced in a study of blood T cell repertoires in COVID-19. Generated by immunoSEQ multiplex PCR, the TCRdb table keeps only in-frame clones and is missing some. The sample gives about 45,000 clones, about nine tenths of which show up once; around 25% is in the top ten. The sample comprised peripheral blood. Receptor source: a woman of 80 years or more in a cohort sampled during active or convalescent COVID-19.

This chain connects TRBV5-4 to TRBJ2-3, with 7 bases aligning to TRBD1. V gave up 1 base and J gave up 4 bases; unmatched junction bases: 0. From germline, CDR1 is SGHNT and CDR2 YYREEE (reference sequence). The CDR3 loop spans 13 amino acids. The CDR3 bases are TGTGCCAGCAGCTTGACAGGGGCAGATACGCAGTATTTT. It is translated as CASSLTGADTQYF.

The chain uses TRBV19 and TRBJ1-2; the D gene is possibly TRBD1 (5 bases). Germline CDR1 and CDR2: LNHDA and SQIVND (reference sequence). V gave up 0 bases and J gave up 4 bases, with 12 bases separating them. CDR3 length: 15 amino acids. CDR3 region: CASSIDRAYGYGYTF. The CDR3 nucleotides are TGTGCCAGTAGTATAGACAGGGCTTATGGCTATGGCTACACCTTC.

The chain combines TRBV24-1 with TRBJ1-2; 9 positions agree with TRBD1. The CDR3 has 16 amino acids. After removal of 3 bases from V and 4 bases from J, the junction contained 8 bases not matched to a gene. CDR1 is KGHDR and CDR2 is SFDVKD in the germline V gene. CDR3 DNA sequence: TGTGCCACCAGTGATCCTCGGACAGGGGAGGTCTATGGCTACACCTTC. Amino acids: CATSDPRTGEVYGYTF.

The chain employs TRBV7-8 and TRBJ1-2, with D tentatively TRBD1 (6 bases). This CDR3 spans 17 amino acids. V was clipped by 1 base and J by 1 base, with 16 bases between them. Looked up from germline, CDR1 is SGHVS and CDR2 is FQNEAQ. The CDR3 region has the DNA TGTGCCAGCAGCTTAGTACAGGGAGAGGCATTTAACTATGGCTACACCTTC. Translated, it gives CASSLVQGEAFNYGYTF. Supplemented by reference TRBV7-8 and TRBJ1-2, the full variable domain reads GAGVSQSPRYKVAKRGQDVALRCDPISGHVSLFWYQQALGQGPEFLTYFQNEAQLDKSGLPSDRFFAERPEGSVSTLKIQRTQQEDSAVYLCASSLVQGEAFNYGYTFGSGTRLTVV.

The chain combines TRBV7-9 with TRBJ1-5, with D unresolved. The length of the CDR3 is 14 residues. Germline CDR1 SEHNR, CDR2 FQNEAQ (reference sequence). Trimming removed 5 bases at V and 3 bases at J, with 11 bases between. CDR3 in DNA: TGTGCCAGCAGCGGTCCGGGGTACAATCAGCCCCAGCATTTT. Its translation is CASSGPGYNQPQHF.

The chain recombines TRBV5-1 with TRBJ1-1, with D hard to call. CDR3 length: 14 residues. CDR1 and CDR2 (germline): SGHRS, YFSETQ. The ends were cut back, 0 bases at V and 1 base at J, with 7 bases in the middle. The CDR3 here is CASSLGGWNTEAFF. The CDR3 bases are TGCGCCAGCAGCTTGGGCGGCTGGAACACTGAAGCTTTCTTT.

J is TRBJ2-3 and V is TRBV19; 9 nucleotides line up with TRBD1. The CDR3 contains 16 residues. The ends lost 5 bases at V and 2 bases at J; junction bases unmatched: 8. The germline gives CDR1 LNHDA, CDR2 SQIVND (reference sequence). As DNA, the CDR3 is TGTGCCAGTAGTCCAACCACAGGGGGCGTCACAGATACGCAGTATTTT. Translating it yields CASSPTTGGVTDTQYF.

The CDR3 loop is CARRLRGCEETQYF. CDR3 DNA sequence: TGTGCCAGACGCCTAAGGGGGTGTGAAGAGACCCAGTACTTC. J is TRBJ2-5 and V is TRBV6-7, with a possible D match to TRBD1 (6 bases). TRBV6-7 is designated an ORF whose function remains uncertain. The CDR3 is 14 amino acids. Trimming pared 9 bases from V and 3 bases from J, leaving 17 bases between.

The chain has TRBV2 and TRBJ2-5, with TRBD1 identical over 10 bases. This CDR3 comprises 16 residues. The V gene end was trimmed by 0 bases and the J gene end by 2 bases; junction bases not matched to a gene: 3. Germline V gene sequence: CDR1 SNHLY, CDR2 FYNNEI. The CDR3 protein is CASSEARTGGQETQYF. In DNA, the CDR3 is TGTGCCAGCAGTGAAGCCCGGACAGGGGGACAAGAGACCCAGTACTTC.

This chain uses TRBV28 with TRBJ1-1; perhaps TRBD1 as D (5 bases). The CDR3 length is 13 residues. V gave up 2 bases and J gave up 8 bases, with 12 bases separating them. Germline CDR1 is MDHEN and CDR2 is SYDVKM. The CDR3 DNA is TGTGCCAGCAGTTTAGTCCAGGGTCAAGAAGCTTTCTTT. It codes for CASSLVQGQEAFF.

The genes are TRBV7-9 and TRBJ2-1; D is unresolved. Germline V gene sequence: CDR1 SEHNR, CDR2 FQNEAQ (reference sequence). V was trimmed by 2 bases and J by 6 bases, leaving 5 bases between them. CDR3 length: 12 amino acids. The CDR3 sequence is CASSLRFNEQFF. CDR3 DNA: TGTGCCAGCAGCTTACGGTTCAATGAGCAGTTCTTC.

The V and J genes are TRBV6-5 and TRBJ2-5; 8 bases are shared with TRBD2. Germline-derived CDR1 and CDR2 are MNHEY and SVGAGI. V trimming: 2 bases; J trimming: 7 bases; junction bases outside the gene matches: 3. This CDR3 region has 13 residues. CDR3 in amino acids: CASSYGLAGTQYF. CDR3 coding DNA: TGTGCCAGCAGTTACGGTCTAGCGGGGACCCAGTACTTC.

The CDR3 nucleotides read TGTGCCAGCAGCCAAGAGCGGATCTCTGGAAACACCATATATTTT. Amino acid sequence: CASSQERISGNTIYF. The chain combines TRBV3-1 (or the pseudogene TRBV3-2) with TRBJ1-3, with D uncertain. Germline CDR1 reads LGHDT; CDR2 reads YNNKEL (reference sequence). The CDR3 extends over 15 amino acids. Trimming took off 0 bases at V and 0 bases at J, with 6 bases between the two ends.

This chain links TRBV5-1 with TRBJ1-6, with D tentatively TRBD1 (5 bases). In germline, CDR1 is SGHRS, CDR2 YFSETQ. This CDR3 comprises 15 residues. V lost 0 bases and J 9 bases, leaving 13 bases between the germline ends. The CDR3 reads CASSLAGTRGSPLHF. In DNA, the CDR3 is TGCGCCAGCAGCTTGGCCGGGACTAGAGGTTCACCCCTCCACTTT.

Only a few counts were recorded for this clone. The chain employs TRBV4-1 and TRBJ1-2, with D possibly being TRBD1 (6 bases). Germline loops: CDR1 MGHRA, CDR2 YSYEKL. The CDR3 loop spans 15 amino acids. Trimming removed 4 bases from V and 8 bases from J, with 20 bases in between. The CDR3 loop is CASSLSGQTTFGYTF. CDR3 DNA sequence: TGCGCCAGCAGCCTAAGTGGACAGACTACATTCGGCTACACCTTC.

The CDR3 coding sequence is TGCAGTGCTAGTTCCACTTACAATGAGCAGTTCTTC. It translates to CSASSTYNEQFF. The V gene is TRBV20-1, the J gene TRBJ2-1, with D hard to call. Germline lookup yields CDR1 DFQATT and CDR2 SNEGSKA (reference sequence). This CDR3 spans 12 amino acids. Deletions cut 3 bases from V and 4 bases from J, with 7 bases between.

The chain joins TRBV5-1 to TRBJ2-1, with 7 bases lining up with TRBD2. The V gene end was trimmed by 1 base and the J gene end by 7 bases; junction bases not matched to a gene: 8. The CDR3 length is 15 residues. Germline-derived CDR1 and CDR2 are SGHRS and YFSETQ. Here the CDR3 reads CASSLSGGDVNEQFF. The CDR3 nucleotides read TGCGCCAGCAGCTTGTCGGGGGGAGATGTTAATGAGCAGTTCTTC.

The rearrangement uses TRBV5-1 and TRBJ2-3; 16 bases are a match to TRBD2. This CDR3 region has 16 residues. Looked up from germline, CDR1 is SGHRS and CDR2 is YFSETQ. V lost 4 bases and J lost 7; bases outside the gene matches: 6. CDR3 protein: CASSQGLAGGPNTQYF. The CDR3 bases are TGCGCCAGCAGCCAGGGACTAGCGGGAGGGCCGAATACGCAGTATTTT. Drawing the rest from reference TRBV5-1 and TRBJ2-3, the complete variable domain is KAGVTQTPRYLIKTRGQQVTLSCSPISGHRSVSWYQQTPGQGLQFLFEYFSETQRNKGNFPGRFSGRQFSNSRSEMNVSTLELGDSALYLCASSQGLAGGPNTQYFGPGTRLTVL.

V gene TRBV7-9 combines with J gene TRBJ1-5; D is possibly TRBD1 (5 bases). The ends were cut back, 5 bases at V and 2 bases at J, with 10 bases in the middle. The CDR3 is made up of 14 amino acids. Germline lookup yields CDR1 SEHNR and CDR2 FQNEAQ (reference sequence). Written as DNA, the CDR3 is TGTGCCAGCAGCCGCGACAGTGGCAATCAGCCCCAGCATTTT. Translating gives CASSRDSGNQPQHF.

The gene calls are TRBV11-3 and TRBJ2-1; 9 nucleotides agree with TRBD2. CDR1 is SGHNT and CDR2 is YENEEA in the germline V gene. The CDR3 contains 16 residues. The V segment lost 1 base and the J segment 5 bases; nucleotides outside the gene matches: 6. Written as DNA, the CDR3 is TGTGCCAGCAGCTTAGGGTCGCTAGCGGGACACAATGAGCAGTTCTTC. Protein product: CASSLGSLAGHNEQFF.

The chain joins TRBV11-2 to TRBJ2-2; a possible D gene is TRBD2 (7 bases). Per germline, CDR1 SGHAT and CDR2 FQNNGV. The CDR3 totals 16 residues. Trimming pared 6 bases from V and 3 bases from J, leaving 17 bases between. CDR3 amino acids: CASRRGGGRHTGELFF. CDR3 DNA: TGTGCCAGCAGAAGGGGGGGCGGCCGCCACACCGGGGAGCTGTTTTTT.

CDR3 coding DNA: TGTGCCAGCAGCTCGCTGGGACAGCGTTATTTCGGCCAAGAGACCCAGTACTTC. It translates to CASSSLGQRYFGQETQYF. This chain links TRBV11-2 with TRBJ2-5; 7 nucleotides match TRBD1. Germline V gives CDR1 SGHAT, CDR2 FQNNGV. V shed 4 bases and J 1 base; nucleotides not matched to a gene: 15. There are 18 residues in the CDR3.

The CDR3, as DNA: TGTGCCAGCCTCGACTCTCCGGCAGAGACCCAGTACTTC. Translated, it gives CASLDSPAETQYF. The rearrangement joins TRBV12-3 or TRBV12-4 to TRBJ2-5, with D unclear. This CDR3 is 13 amino acids long. V lost 8 bases to trimming and J lost 4 bases, with 14 bases between them.

The chain employs TRBV12-3 or TRBV12-4 and TRBJ2-3; D gene unclear. The length of the CDR3 is 13 residues. Trimming cost V 1 base and J 3 bases, with 5 bases left between them. The chain's CDR3 is CASSLVETDTQYF. CDR3 nucleotide sequence: TGTGCCAGCAGTTTAGTTGAGACAGATACGCAGTATTTT.

The chain uses TRBV7-2 and TRBJ2-3; 9 bases agree with TRBD2. Trimming at V came to 4 bases and at J to 7 bases, leaving 9 bases not matched to a gene. The CDR3 is 15 residues long. Germline CDR1 SGHTA, CDR2 FQGNSA. CDR3 nucleotides: TGTGCCAGCAGCTCCGCGGGAGGGGGGGCTAATACGCAGTATTTT. This encodes CASSSAGGGANTQYF.

This rearrangement joins TRBV10-3 to TRBJ2-5; TRBD1 matches 9 bases. Germline CDR1 reads ENHRY; CDR2 reads SYGVKD. V lost 4 bases and J lost 3; bases outside the gene matches: 0. The length of the CDR3 is 13 residues. For the CDR3, the DNA is TGTGCCATCAGTGGACAGGGGGAAGAGACCCAGTACTTC. Encoded protein: CAISGQGEETQYF.

The chain employs TRBV10-3 and TRBJ2-7; D is unclear. The CDR3 extends over 13 amino acids. V dropped 0 bases and J dropped 2 bases, with 5 bases sitting between them. Germline V gene data show CDR1 as ENHRY and CDR2 as SYGVKD. CDR3 loop: CAISESPAYEQYF. The CDR3, as DNA: TGTGCCATCAGTGAGTCCCCCGCCTACGAGCAGTACTTC.

The J gene is TRBJ2-7, the V gene TRBV3-1 (or the pseudogene TRBV3-2), with TRBD1 as a possible D gene (5 bases). V was shortened by 0 bases and J by 0 bases, with 24 bases between the two germline ends. The CDR3 is made up of 20 amino acids. Germline V gene data show CDR1 as LGHDT and CDR2 as YNNKEL (reference sequence). CDR3 residues: CASSQDFVVDDSTNSYEQYF. CDR3 DNA: TGTGCCAGCAGCCAAGATTTCGTAGTTGACGACAGCACGAACTCCTACGAGCAGTACTTC.

V and J are TRBV9 and TRBJ2-7, with D hard to call. The CDR3 is 14 amino acids. V was pared by 1 base and J by 1 base, with 9 bases between. Germline V CDR1 and CDR2: SGDLS, YYNGEE. Here the CDR3 DNA reads TGTGCCAGCAGCGTACGAGCCGAGTCCTACGAGCAGTACTTC. Translated: CASSVRAESYEQYF.

The chain is built from TRBV7-2 and TRBJ1-1, with a possible D match to TRBD1 (6 bases). Germline lookup yields CDR1 SGHTA and CDR2 FQGNSA. There are 14 residues in the CDR3. V shed 4 bases and J shed 5 bases, with 14 bases lying between them. CDR3 bases: TGTGCCAGCAGCTCCAGGGGAGGGGGGACTGAAGCTTTCTTT. Its protein is CASSSRGGGTEAFF.